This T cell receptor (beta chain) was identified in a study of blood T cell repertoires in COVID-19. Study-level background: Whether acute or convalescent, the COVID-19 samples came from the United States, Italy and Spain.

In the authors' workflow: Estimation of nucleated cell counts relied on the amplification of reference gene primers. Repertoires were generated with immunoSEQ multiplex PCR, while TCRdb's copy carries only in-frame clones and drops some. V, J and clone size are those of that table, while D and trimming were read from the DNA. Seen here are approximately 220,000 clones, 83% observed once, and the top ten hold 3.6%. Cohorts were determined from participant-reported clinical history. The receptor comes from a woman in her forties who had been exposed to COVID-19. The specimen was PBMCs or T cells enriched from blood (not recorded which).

The CDR3 DNA reads as TGTGCCAGCAGCGCCGGAGGGGGACTAGTCAATGAGCAGTTCTTC. Translation: CASSAGGGLVNEQFF. J is TRBJ2-1 and V is TRBV9, with 8 bases matching TRBD2. Germline loops: CDR1 SGDLS, CDR2 YYNGEE. V lost 3 bases to trimming and J lost 6 bases; unmatched junction nucleotides: 8. The CDR3 runs 15 residues.